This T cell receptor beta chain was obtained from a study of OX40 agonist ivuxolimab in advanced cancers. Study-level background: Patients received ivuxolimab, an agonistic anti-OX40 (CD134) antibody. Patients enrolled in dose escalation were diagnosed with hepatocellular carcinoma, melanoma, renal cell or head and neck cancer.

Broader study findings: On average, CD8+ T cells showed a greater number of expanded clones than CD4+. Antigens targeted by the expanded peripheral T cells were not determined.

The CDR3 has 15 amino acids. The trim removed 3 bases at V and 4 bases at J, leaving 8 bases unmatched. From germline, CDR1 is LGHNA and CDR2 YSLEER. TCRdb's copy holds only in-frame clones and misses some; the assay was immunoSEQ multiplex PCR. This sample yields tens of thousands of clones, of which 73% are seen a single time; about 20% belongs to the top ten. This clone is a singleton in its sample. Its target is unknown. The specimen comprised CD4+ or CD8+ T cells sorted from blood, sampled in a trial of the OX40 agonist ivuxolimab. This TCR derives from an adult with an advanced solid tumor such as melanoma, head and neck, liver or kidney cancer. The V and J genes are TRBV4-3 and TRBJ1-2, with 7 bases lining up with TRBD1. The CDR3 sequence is CASSQFTGALYGYTF. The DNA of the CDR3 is TGCGCCAGCAGCCAGTTCACAGGGGCCCTCTATGGCTACACCTTC.